What follows describes a single T cell receptor (beta chain). This sample stems from a study of blood T cell repertoires in COVID-19. As for the study in general: T cells, B-cell-depleted T cells, or PBMCs provided the cDNA or gDNA that served as material.

The length of the CDR3 is 15 residues. The V gene end was trimmed by 4 bases and the J gene end by 2 bases; junction bases not matched to a gene: 8. CDR1 is SQVTM, CDR2 ANQGSEA, per germline. Original methodology: Amplification with reference gene primers provided the estimates of nucleated cell counts. The table came from immunoSEQ multiplex PCR; TCRdb's copy has only in-frame clones and leaves some out. V, J and clone size are those of that table, while D and trimming were read from the DNA. The sample consists of about 160,000 clones, 80% of them appearing once. Participant-given clinical history determined each cohort assignment. Donors of Cohort 3 who recovered were those that had two negative PCRs, clearance, or symptom resolution.

The chain carries TRBV29-1 and TRBJ1-1, with 9 bases aligning to TRBD1. This receptor was identified in a woman in her fifties or sixties who had recovered from COVID-19. Source material: PBMCs or T cells enriched from blood (not recorded which). The CDR3 loop is CSVGKGTGPNTEAFF. As DNA, the CDR3 is TGCAGCGTTGGGAAAGGGACAGGGCCAAACACTGAAGCTTTCTTT.